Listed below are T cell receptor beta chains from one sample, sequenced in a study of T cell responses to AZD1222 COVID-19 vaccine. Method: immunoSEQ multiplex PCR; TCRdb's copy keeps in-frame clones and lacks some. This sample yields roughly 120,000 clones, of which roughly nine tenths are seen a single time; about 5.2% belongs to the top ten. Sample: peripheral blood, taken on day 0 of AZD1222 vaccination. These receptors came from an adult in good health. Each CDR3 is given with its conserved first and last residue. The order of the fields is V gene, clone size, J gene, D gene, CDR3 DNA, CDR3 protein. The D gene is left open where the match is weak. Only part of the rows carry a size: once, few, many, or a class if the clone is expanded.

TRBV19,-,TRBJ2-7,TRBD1,TGTGCCACCACGTCGCCGGGACAGGGCTCCTACGAGCAGTACTTC,CATTSPGQGSYEQYF
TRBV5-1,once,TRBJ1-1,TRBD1,TGCGCCAGCAGCCTGGGAGGGACAGGAGAATTAGCTTTCTTT,CASSLGGTGELAFF
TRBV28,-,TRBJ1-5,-,TGTGCCAGTAGGGAAGGGGGGTTTTATAGCAATCAGCCCCAGCATTTT,CASREGGFYSNQPQHF
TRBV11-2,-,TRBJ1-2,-,TGTGCCAGCAGCGTCACATTCGGGGGTCTCTTCACCTTC,CASSVTFGGLFTF
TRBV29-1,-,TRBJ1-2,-,TGCAGCGTCTCCGTCGGTTCAAATGGCTACACCTTC,CSVSVGSNGYTF
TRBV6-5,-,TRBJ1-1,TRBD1,TGTGCCAGCAGTTACGGGGCAGGGGGTAGTGTCACTGAAGCTTTCTTT,CASSYGAGGSVTEAFF
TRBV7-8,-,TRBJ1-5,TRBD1,TGTGCCAGCAGCCCAGGGACAGGGCATTTTCAGCCCCAGCATTTT,CASSPGTGHFQPQHF
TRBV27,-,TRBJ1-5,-,TGTGCCAGCAGTTCCATAGGACAGTTTAATCAGCCCCAGCATTTT,CASSSIGQFNQPQHF
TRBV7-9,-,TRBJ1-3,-,TGTGCCAGCAGTTCTCTTCTACAAGGAAACACCATATATTTT,CASSSLLQGNTIYF
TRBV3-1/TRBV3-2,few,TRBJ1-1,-,TGTGCCAGCAGCCAAGGAGTCCTTCATTTT,CASSQGVLHF
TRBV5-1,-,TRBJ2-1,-,TGCGCCAGCAGCTTGCAGTTTTCCACAGGGATCGCCTTCAATGAGCAGTTCTTC,CASSLQFSTGIAFNEQFF
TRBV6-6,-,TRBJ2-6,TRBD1,TGTGCCAGCAGCCTAAGCCTACCGGGACAGGGGTTCTCTGGGGCCAACGTCCTGACTTTC,CASSLSLPGQGFSGANVLTF
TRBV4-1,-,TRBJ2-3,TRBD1,TGCGCCAGCAGCCAAGGCCCCGCGACAGGGGGCAGGACAGATACGCAGTATTTT,CASSQGPATGGRTDTQYF
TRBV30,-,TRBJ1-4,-,TGTGCCTGGACAGGGCCGAATGAAAAACTGTTTTTT,CAWTGPNEKLFF
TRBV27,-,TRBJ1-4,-,TGTGCCAGCAGTTTCGACCGGGACGGAAGAAGTAAACTGTTTTTT,CASSFDRDGRSKLFF
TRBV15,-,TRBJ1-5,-,TGTGCCACCAGCAGAGATGGGAGGGATCAGCCCCAGCATTTT,CATSRDGRDQPQHF
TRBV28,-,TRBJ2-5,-,TGTGCCAGCAGGCCCGCGGGCCCCAAAGGCGAGACCCAGTACTTC,CASRPAGPKGETQYF
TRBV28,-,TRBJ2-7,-,TGTGCCAGCAACTGGGGCTCCTACGAGCAGTACTTC,CASNWGSYEQYF
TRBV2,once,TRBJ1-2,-,TGTGCCAGGACAGCGCCCCGACAGGCGGATGGCTACACCTTC,CARTAPRQADGYTF
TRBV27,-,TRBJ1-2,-,TGTGCCAGCAGTTTAGGGGCAGGCTCAGTGGGCTACACCTTC,CASSLGAGSVGYTF
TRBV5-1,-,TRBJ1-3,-,TGCGCCAGCAGCTTAGACATCTCTGGAAACACCATATATTTT,CASSLDISGNTIYF
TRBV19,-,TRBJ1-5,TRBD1,TGTGCCAGTAGCTTCGACAGGGTCCATAGCAATCAGCCCCAGCATTTT,CASSFDRVHSNQPQHF
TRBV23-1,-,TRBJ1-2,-,TGCGCCAGCAGTCAATCGGGCCCGACTCAAGGCTACACCTTC,CASSQSGPTQGYTF
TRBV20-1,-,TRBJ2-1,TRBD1,TGCAGTGCTAGTCGTGGGACAGGGGTTGTGAATGAGCAGTTCTTC,CSASRGTGVVNEQFF
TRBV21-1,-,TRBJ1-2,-,TGTGCCAGCAGCAAAGCCGGGACAGATGGAAGGAATGGCTACACCTTC,CASSKAGTDGRNGYTF
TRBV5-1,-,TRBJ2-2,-,TGCGCCAGCTCTCCTGCTGTAGCGGCTAACACCGGGGAGCTGTTTTTT,CASSPAVAANTGELFF
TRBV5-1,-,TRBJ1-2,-,TGCGCCAGCAGCTCAGTGGCTTGGTATGGCTACACCTTC,CASSSVAWYGYTF